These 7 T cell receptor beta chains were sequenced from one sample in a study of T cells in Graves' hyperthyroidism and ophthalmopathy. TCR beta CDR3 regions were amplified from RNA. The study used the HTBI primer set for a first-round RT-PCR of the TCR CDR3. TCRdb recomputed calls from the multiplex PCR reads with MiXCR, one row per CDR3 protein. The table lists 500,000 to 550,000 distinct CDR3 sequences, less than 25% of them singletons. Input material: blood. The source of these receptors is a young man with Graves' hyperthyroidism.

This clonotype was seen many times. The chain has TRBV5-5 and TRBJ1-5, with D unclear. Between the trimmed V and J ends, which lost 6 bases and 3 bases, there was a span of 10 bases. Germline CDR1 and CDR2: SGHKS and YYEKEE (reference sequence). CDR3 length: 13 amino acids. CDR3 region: CASTSFPNQPQHF. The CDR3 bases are TGTGCCAGCACCTCGTTCCCCAATCAGCCCCAGCATTTT.

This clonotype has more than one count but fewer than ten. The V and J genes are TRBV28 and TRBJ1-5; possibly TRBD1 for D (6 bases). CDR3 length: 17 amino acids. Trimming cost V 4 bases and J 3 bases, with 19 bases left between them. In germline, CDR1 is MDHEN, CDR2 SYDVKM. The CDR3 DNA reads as TGTGCCAGCAGTTCTTGGGAGGGCAGGGGCTTCAATCAGCCCCAGCATTTT. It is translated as CASSSWEGRGFNQPQHF.

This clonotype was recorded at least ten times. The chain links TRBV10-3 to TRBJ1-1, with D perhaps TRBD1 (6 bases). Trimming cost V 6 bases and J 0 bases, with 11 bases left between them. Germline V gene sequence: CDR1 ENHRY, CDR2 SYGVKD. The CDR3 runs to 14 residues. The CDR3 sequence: CAISIGGLNTEAFF. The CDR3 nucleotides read TGTGCCATCAGCATCGGGGGCTTGAACACTGAAGCTTTCTTT.

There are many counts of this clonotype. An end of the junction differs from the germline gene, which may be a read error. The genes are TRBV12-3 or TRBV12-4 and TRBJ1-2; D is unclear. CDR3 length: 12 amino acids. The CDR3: CASSPINYGYAF. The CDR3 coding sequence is TGTGCCAGCAGCCCGATTAACTATGGCTACGCCTTC.

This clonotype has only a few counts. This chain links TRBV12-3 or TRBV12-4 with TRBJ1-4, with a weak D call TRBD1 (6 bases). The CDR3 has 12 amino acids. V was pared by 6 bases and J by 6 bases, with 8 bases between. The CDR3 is CASRGGYEKLFF. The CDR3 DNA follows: TGTGCCAGCAGGGGGGGCTATGAAAAACTGTTTTTT.

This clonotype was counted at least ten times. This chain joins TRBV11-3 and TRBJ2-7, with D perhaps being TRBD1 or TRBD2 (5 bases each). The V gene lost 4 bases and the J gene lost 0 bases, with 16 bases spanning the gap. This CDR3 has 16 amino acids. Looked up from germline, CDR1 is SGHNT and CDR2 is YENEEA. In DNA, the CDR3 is TGTGCCAGCAGCTCAAGAGAGGGAGACAGCTCCTACGAGCAGTACTTC. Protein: CASSSREGDSSYEQYF.

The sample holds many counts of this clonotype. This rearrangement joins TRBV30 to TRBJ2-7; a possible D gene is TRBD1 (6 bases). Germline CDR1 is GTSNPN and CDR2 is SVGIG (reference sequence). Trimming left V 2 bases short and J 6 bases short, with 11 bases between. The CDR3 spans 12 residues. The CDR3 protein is CAWSTAGVEQYF. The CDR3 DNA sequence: TGTGCCTGGAGTACGGCAGGGGTCGAGCAGTACTTC.